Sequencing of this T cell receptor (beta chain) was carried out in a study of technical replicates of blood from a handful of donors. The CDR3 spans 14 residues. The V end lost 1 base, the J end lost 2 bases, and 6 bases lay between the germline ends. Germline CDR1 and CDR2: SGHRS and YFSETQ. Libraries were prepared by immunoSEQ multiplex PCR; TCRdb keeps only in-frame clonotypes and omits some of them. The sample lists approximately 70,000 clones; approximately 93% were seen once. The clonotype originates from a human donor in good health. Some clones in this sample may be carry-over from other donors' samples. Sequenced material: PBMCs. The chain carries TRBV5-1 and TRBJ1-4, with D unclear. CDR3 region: CASSLSATNEKLFF. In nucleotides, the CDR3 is TGCGCCAGCAGCTTGAGCGCCACTAATGAAAAACTGTTTTTT.